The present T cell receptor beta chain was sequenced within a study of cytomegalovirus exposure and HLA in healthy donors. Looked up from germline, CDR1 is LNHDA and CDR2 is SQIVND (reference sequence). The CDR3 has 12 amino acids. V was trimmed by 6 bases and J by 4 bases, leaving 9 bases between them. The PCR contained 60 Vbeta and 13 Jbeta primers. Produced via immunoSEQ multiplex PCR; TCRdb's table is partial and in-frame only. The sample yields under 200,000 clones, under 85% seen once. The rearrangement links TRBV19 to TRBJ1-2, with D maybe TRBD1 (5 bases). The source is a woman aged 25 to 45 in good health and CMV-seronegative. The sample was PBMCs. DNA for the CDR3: TGTGCCAGTAGCGCAGGGCGCTATGGCTACACCTTC. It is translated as CASSAGRYGYTF. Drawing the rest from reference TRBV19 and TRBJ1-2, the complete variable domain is DGGITQSPKYLFRKEGQNVTLSCEQNLNHDAMYWYRQDPGQGLRLIYYSQIVNDFQKGDIAEGYSVSREKKESFPLTVTSAQKNPTAFYLCASSAGRYGYTFGSGTRLTVV.